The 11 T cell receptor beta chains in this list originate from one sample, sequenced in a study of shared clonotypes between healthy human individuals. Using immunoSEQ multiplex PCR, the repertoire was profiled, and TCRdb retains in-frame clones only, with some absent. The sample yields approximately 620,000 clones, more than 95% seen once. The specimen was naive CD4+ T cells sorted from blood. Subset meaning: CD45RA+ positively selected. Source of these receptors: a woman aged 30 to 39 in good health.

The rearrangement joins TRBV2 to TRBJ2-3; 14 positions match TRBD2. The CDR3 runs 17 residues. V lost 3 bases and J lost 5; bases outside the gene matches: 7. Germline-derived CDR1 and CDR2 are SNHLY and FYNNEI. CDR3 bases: TGTGCCAGCAGTGATTCCGGACTAGCGGGAGGCAGAGATACGCAGTATTTT. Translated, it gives CASSDSGLAGGRDTQYF. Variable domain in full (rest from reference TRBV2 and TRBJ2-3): EPEVTQTPSHQVTQMGQEVILRCVPISNHLYFYWYRQILGQKVEFLVSFYNNEISEKSEIFDDQFSVERPDGSNFTLKIRSTKLEDSAMYFCASSDSGLAGGRDTQYFGPGTRLTVL.

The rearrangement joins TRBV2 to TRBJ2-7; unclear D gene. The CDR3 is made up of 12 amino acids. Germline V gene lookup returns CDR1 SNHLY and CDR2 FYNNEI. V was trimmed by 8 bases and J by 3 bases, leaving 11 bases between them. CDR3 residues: CASGYSYYEQYF. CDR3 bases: TGTGCCAGCGGTTACAGCTACTACGAGCAGTACTTC.

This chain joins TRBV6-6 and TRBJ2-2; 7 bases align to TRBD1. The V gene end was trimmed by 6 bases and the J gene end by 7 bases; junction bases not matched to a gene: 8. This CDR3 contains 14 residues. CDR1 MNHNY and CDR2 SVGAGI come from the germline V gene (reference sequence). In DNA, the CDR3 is TGTGCCAGCAGATCCACAGGGGTTCACGGGGAGCTGTTTTTT. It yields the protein CASRSTGVHGELFF.

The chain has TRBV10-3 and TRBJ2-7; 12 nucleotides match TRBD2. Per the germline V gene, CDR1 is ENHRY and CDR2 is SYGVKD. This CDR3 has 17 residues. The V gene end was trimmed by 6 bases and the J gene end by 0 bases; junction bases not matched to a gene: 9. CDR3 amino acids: CAISRLAGARSSYEQYF. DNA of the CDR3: TGTGCCATCAGCCGACTAGCGGGAGCTCGGAGCTCCTACGAGCAGTACTTC.

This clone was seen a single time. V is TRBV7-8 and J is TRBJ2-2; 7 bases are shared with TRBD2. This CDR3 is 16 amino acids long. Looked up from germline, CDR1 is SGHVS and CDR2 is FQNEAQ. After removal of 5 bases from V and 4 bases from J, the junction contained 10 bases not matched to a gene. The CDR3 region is CASSVQSSGITGELFF. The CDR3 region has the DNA TGTGCCAGCAGCGTCCAATCTAGCGGCATCACCGGGGAGCTGTTTTTT.

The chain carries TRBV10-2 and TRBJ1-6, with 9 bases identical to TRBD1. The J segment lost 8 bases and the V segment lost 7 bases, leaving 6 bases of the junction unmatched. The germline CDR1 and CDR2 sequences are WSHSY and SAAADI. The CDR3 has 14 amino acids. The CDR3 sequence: CASNPGQGDSPLHF. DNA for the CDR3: TGCGCCAGCAACCCGGGACAGGGAGATTCACCCCTCCACTTT.

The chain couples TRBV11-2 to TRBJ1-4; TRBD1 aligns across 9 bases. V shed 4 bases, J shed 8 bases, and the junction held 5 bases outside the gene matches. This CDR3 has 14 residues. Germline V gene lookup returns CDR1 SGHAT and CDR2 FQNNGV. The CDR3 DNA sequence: TGTGCCAGCAGCTCCGGGACAGGGCCCGAAAAACTGTTTTTT. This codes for CASSSGTGPEKLFF.

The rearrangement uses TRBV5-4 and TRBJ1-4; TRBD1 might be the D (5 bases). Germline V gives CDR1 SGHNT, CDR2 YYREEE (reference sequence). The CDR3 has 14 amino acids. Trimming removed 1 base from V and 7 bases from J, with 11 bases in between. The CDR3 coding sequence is TGTGCCAGCAGCTTGTTCCAGGGTGGTGAAAAACTGTTTTTT. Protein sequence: CASSLFQGGEKLFF.

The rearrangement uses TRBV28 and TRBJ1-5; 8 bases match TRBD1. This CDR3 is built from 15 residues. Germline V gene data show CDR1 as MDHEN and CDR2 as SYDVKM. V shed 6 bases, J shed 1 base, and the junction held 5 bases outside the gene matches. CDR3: CASSRGRGSNQPQHF. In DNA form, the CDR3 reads TGTGCCAGCAGCAGGGGGCGCGGGAGCAATCAGCCCCAGCATTTT.

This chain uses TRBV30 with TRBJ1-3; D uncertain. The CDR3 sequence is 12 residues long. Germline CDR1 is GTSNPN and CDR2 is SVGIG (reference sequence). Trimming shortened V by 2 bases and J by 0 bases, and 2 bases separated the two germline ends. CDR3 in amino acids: CAWSSSGNTIYF. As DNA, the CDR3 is TGTGCCTGGAGTAGCTCTGGAAACACCATATATTTT.

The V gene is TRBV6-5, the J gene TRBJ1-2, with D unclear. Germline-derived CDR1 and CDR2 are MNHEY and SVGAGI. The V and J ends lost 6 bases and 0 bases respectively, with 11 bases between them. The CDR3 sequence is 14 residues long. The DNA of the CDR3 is TGTGCCAGCAGCTTGACGACGGCTAACTATGGCTACACCTTC. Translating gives CASSLTTANYGYTF.